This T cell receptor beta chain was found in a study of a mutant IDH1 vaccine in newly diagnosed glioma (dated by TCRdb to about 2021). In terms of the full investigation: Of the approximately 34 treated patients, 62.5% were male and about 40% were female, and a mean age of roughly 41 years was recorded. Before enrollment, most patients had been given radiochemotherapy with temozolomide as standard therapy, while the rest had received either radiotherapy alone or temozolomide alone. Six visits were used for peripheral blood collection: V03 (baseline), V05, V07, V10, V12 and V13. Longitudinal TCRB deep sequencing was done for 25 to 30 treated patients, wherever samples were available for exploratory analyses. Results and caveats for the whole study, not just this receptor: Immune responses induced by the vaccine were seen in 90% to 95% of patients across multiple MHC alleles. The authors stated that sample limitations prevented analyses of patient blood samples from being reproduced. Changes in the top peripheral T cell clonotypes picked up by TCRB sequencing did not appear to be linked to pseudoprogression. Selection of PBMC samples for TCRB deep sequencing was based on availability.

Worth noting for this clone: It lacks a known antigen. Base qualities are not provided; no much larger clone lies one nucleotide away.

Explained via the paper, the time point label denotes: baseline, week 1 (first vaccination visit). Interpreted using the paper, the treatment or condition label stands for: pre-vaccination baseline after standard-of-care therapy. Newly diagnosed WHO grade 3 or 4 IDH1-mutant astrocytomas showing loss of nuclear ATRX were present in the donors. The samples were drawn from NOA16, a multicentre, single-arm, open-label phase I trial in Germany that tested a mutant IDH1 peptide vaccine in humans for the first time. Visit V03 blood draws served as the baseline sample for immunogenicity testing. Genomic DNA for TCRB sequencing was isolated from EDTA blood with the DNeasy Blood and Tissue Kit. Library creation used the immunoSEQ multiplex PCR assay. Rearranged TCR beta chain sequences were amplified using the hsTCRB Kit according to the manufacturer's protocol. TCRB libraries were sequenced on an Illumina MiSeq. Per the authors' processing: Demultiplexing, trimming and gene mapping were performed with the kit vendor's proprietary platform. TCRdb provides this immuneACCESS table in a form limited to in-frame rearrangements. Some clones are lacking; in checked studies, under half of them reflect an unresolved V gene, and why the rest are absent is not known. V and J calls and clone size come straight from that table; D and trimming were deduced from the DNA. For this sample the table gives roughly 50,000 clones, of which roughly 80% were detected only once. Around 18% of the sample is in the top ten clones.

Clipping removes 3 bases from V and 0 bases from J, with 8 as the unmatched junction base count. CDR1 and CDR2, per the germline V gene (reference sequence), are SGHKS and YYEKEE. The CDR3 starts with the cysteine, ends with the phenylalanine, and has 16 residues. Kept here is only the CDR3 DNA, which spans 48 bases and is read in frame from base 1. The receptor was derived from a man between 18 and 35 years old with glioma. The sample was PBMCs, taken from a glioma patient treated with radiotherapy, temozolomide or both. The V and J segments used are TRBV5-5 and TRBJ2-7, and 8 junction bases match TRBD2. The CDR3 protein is CASSWGVAGFSYEQYF. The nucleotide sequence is TGTGCCAGCAGCTGGGGGGTAGCGGGATTCTCCTACGAGCAGTACTTC.